This TCR beta chain was captured by sequencing in a study of blood T cells in healthy people across ages. Through a sample-barcoded 5' primer and a J-beta primer mix, a second PCR was run for 7 to 11 cycles. TCRdb ran MiXCR on the 5' RACE reads and lists one entry per CDR3 protein. The sample has about 930,000 distinct CDR3 sequences; about 27% are singletons. The CDR3 extends over 16 amino acids. Germline V gives CDR1 LNHNV, CDR2 YYDKDF (reference sequence). The germline V and J ends were trimmed by 1 base and 2 bases, with 13 bases remaining between them. The sample holds many counts of this clonotype. Its cognate antigen is unknown. Study observations and caveats: Greater diversity and more naive CD4+ cells were seen in long-lived donors than in aged donors. Shifts in expanded clonotypes may have been confounded by donor CMV status, which was unknown. Getting older went along with TCR beta diversity per million T cells dropping roughly linearly.

This sample also appeared in a second study, on T cells of mothers and their children.

The chain recombines TRBV15 with TRBJ2-3; D not resolved. The source is a woman in her forties in good health. Sequenced sample: blood. CDR3 loop: CATSRADETATDTQYF. The CDR3 DNA sequence: TGTGCCACCAGCAGAGCCGATGAGACTGCCACAGATACGCAGTATTTT.